This is a list of T cell receptor beta chains from one sample in a study of blood T cell repertoires in COVID-19. Measured with immunoSEQ multiplex PCR; TCRdb has only the in-frame clones, and not every one. Here the sample spans roughly 40,000 clones, around 87% being singletons. Sequencing was carried out using peripheral blood. Source of these receptors: a man aged 45 to 65 in a cohort sampled during active COVID-19. CDR3s include the opening cysteine and the closing phenylalanine or tryptophan. The D gene is left open where the match is weak. Size is omitted from some rows. Given values are once, few, many or a class for expanded clones.

j_gene,d_gene,abundance,v_gene,CDR3nt,CDR3aa
TRBJ2-5,-,-,TRBV11-2,TGTGCCAGCAGCTCCCTTTTAAGAAGGGGCCAAGAGACCCAGTACTTC,CASSSLLRRGQETQYF
TRBJ1-4,TRBD1,-,TRBV30,TGTGCCTGGAGTGCGACGACAGGGATTAATGAAAAACTGTTTTTT,CAWSATTGINEKLFF
TRBJ2-7,-,-,TRBV30,TGTGCCTGGAACGACCCAAGCGGGTACGAGCAGTACTTC,CAWNDPSGYEQYF
TRBJ1-4,-,-,TRBV27,TGTGCCAGCAGTCCAGGACAGTTTGGGAAACTGTTTTTT,CASSPGQFGKLFF
TRBJ2-2,-,-,TRBV9,TGTGCCAGCAGCGCCATGAACACCGGGGAGCTGTTTTTT,CASSAMNTGELFF
TRBJ2-1,TRBD2,-,TRBV9,TGTGCCAGCAGCGGCGGGGGAGGGTATTCCTACAATGAGCAGTTCTTC,CASSGGGGYSYNEQFF
TRBJ2-5,-,once,TRBV7-3,TGTGCCAGCAGCTTAATCGGGGGCCAAGAGACCCAGTACTTC,CASSLIGGQETQYF
TRBJ1-4,-,-,TRBV21-1,TGTGCCAGCAGCCCTCTGGACAGGATTAATGAAAAACTGTTTTTT,CASSPLDRINEKLFF
TRBJ2-2,-,-,TRBV11-3,TGTGCCAGCAGCCCTCCGACAGGCCGCGCCGGGGAGCTGTTTTTT,CASSPPTGRAGELFF
TRBJ2-1,-,-,TRBV13,TGTGCCAGCAGCTTCCTGCAACGGGAGCAGTTCTTC,CASSFLQREQFF
TRBJ2-5,TRBD2,-,TRBV9,TGTGCCAGCAGCCCGAGCGGGGGGTTAGAGACCCAGTACTTC,CASSPSGGLETQYF
TRBJ2-3,-,-,TRBV3-1/TRBV3-2,TGTGCCAGCAGCCAAGGGATGGCCGGGACAGATACGCAGTATTTT,CASSQGMAGTDTQYF
TRBJ2-7,TRBD1,-,TRBV9,TGTGCCAGCAGCGTAGGGGACAGGGTCCACGAGCAGTACTTC,CASSVGDRVHEQYF
TRBJ1-2,TRBD1,-,TRBV6-2/TRBV6-3,TGTGCCAGCAGTCCAACCCCCGCGAGGGGGCAAAATGGCTACACCTTC,CASSPTPARGQNGYTF
TRBJ1-1,TRBD1,-,TRBV12-3/TRBV12-4,TGTGCCAGCAGACGGGCGACAGGGGCTTTCTTT,CASRRATGAFF
TRBJ1-2,-,-,TRBV20-1,TGCGGAGGGCCGGTTCTTTATGGCTACACCTTC,CGGPVLYGYTF
TRBJ2-2,-,-,TRBV5-6,TGTGCCAGCAGCTTCCTACTGCGGGAACACACCGGGGAGCTGTTTTTT,CASSFLLREHTGELFF
TRBJ1-5,TRBD1,-,TRBV15,TGTGCCACCGAGGGGTCGACAGGGGGCAATCAGCCCCAGCATTTT,CATEGSTGGNQPQHF
TRBJ2-5,TRBD2,-,TRBV9,TGTGCCAGCAGCGTAAATCCGGGGGGGGAGACCCAGTACTTC,CASSVNPGGETQYF
TRBJ2-5,TRBD1,-,TRBV27,TGTGCCAGCAGTTTATCAGGACAGGGGGGCGGTGAGACCCAGTACTTC,CASSLSGQGGGETQYF
TRBJ2-6,TRBD2,-,TRBV7-3,TGTGCCAGCAGCTTAAGGGCTAGCGGGGGGGCCTCGCTGTCCTCTGGGGCCAACGTCCTGACTTTC,CASSLRASGGASLSSGANVLTF
TRBJ2-1,TRBD2,once,TRBV7-2,TGTGCCAGCAGCTTACGGCTAGCGGGGTACAATGAGCAGTTCTTC,CASSLRLAGYNEQFF
TRBJ2-6,-,-,TRBV5-6,TGTGCCAGCAGCTTGGCAGGTTCTGGGGCCAACGTCCTGACTTTC,CASSLAGSGANVLTF
TRBJ2-3,TRBD2,-,TRBV18,TGTGCCAGCTCACGAGGCGTAGCGGGGGCCGACGGGGATACGCAGTATTTT,CASSRGVAGADGDTQYF
TRBJ2-5,TRBD2,-,TRBV4-1,TGCGCCAGCAGCCCGACAGCGGGAGTGGAGACCCAGTACTTC,CASSPTAGVETQYF
TRBJ2-1,-,-,TRBV20-1,TGCAGTGCTAGTGAAGGGGGATCCTACAATGAGCAGTTCTTC,CSASEGGSYNEQFF
TRBJ2-5,-,-,TRBV13,TGTGCCAGCAGCTTAGCGGGGAGCGGCGGGGAGACCCAGTACTTC,CASSLAGSGGETQYF
TRBJ2-7,-,-,TRBV27,TGTGCCAGCAGTCAGGGGTACGAGCAGTACTTC,CASSQGYEQYF
TRBJ2-5,-,-,TRBV4-1,TGCGCCAGCAGCCAAAGCGATACCGAGGAGGAGACCCAGTACTTC,CASSQSDTEEETQYF
TRBJ1-1,TRBD1,-,TRBV6-5,TGTGCCAGCACCAGACAGGGTTGGTCTGAAGCTTTCTTT,CASTRQGWSEAFF
TRBJ2-3,-,-,TRBV14,TGTGCCAGCAGTCAAAGGTTAGCGCGCACAGATACGCAGTATTTT,CASSQRLARTDTQYF
TRBJ2-3,-,-,TRBV7-9,TGTGCCAGCAGCTTAGTAAGCGGGTTGGATACGCAGTATTTT,CASSLVSGLDTQYF
TRBJ1-4,-,-,TRBV6-5,TGTGCCAGCAGTTACTCTGAAAGGGGGGGGGCAAAACTGTTTTTT,CASSYSERGGAKLFF
TRBJ1-5,-,once,TRBV9,TGTGCGCCTATGCGGCCCCAGCATTTT,CAPMRPQHF
TRBJ1-1,TRBD1,-,TRBV19,TGTGCCACCACCTGGACAGGGGGTCTTCCGAACACTGAAGCTTTCTTT,CATTWTGGLPNTEAFF
TRBJ1-2,TRBD1,-,TRBV30,TGTGCCTGGAGTGCCACCCCGACAGGGGGCGCGGGCTATGGCTACACCTTC,CAWSATPTGGAGYGYTF
TRBJ1-5,-,once,TRBV7-3,TGTGCCAGCAGTGAAGGGGTCAATCAGCCCCAGCATTTT,CASSEGVNQPQHF
TRBJ1-4,TRBD1,-,TRBV5-1,TGCGCCAGCAGCCCCGGGACAGGGAAGGAAAAACTGTTTTTT,CASSPGTGKEKLFF
TRBJ1-2,-,once,TRBV18,TGTGCCAGCTCACCCGGTATTGGGGCGGGGCCAGCTAACTATGGCTACACCTTC,CASSPGIGAGPANYGYTF
TRBJ2-4,-,-,TRBV2,TGTGCCAGCAGTGAGAACAGATACAGTCTTGAAGCCAAAAACATTCAGTACTTC,CASSENRYSLEAKNIQYF
TRBJ2-1,TRBD2,-,TRBV27,TGTGCCAGCAGTTCGGGACTAGCGGGACCTGAGCAGTTCTTC,CASSSGLAGPEQFF
TRBJ1-6,TRBD1,-,TRBV4-1,TGCGCCAGCAGCCAAGATCGACAGGGGGCAGGATCACCCCTCCACTTT,CASSQDRQGAGSPLHF
TRBJ2-1,TRBD2,-,TRBV4-3,TGCGCCAGCAGCCAACTCACAGCGGGGGGGTACAATGAGCAGTTCTTC,CASSQLTAGGYNEQFF
TRBJ1-2,-,-,TRBV13,TGTGCCAGCAGTTCCAGGGGTATGTCTGGCTACACCTTC,CASSSRGMSGYTF
TRBJ2-7,-,-,TRBV11-3,TGTGCCAGCAGCCCCAGACTGGCGCACGAGCAGTACTTC,CASSPRLAHEQYF
TRBJ2-1,-,-,TRBV4-1,TGCGCCAGCAGCCAGTTGGCGGAAAGAAAAACGGGGAATGAGCAGTTCTTC,CASSQLAERKTGNEQFF
TRBJ2-1,-,-,TRBV6-5,TGTGCCAGCAGTTACACGCGGAGCTCCTACAATGAGCAGTTCTTC,CASSYTRSSYNEQFF
TRBJ2-2,-,-,TRBV7-3,TGTGCCAGCACCTACCTCGGGACCGGGGAGCTGTTTTTT,CASTYLGTGELFF
TRBJ1-5,-,-,TRBV28,TGTGCCAGCAGTTTCTCTCAGCCCCAGCATTTT,CASSFSQPQHF
TRBJ1-2,TRBD1,-,TRBV25-1,TGTGCCAGCAGTGGGAGGGGGCTGGATGGCTACACCTTC,CASSGRGLDGYTF
TRBJ1-2,-,once,TRBV2,TGTGCCACCCCCGGAGTGACGACTCAGAAGGCATATGGCTACACCTTC,CATPGVTTQKAYGYTF
TRBJ2-7,-,-,TRBV6-6,TGTGCCAGCACACTTGGACTTACCTACGAGCAGTACTTC,CASTLGLTYEQYF
TRBJ1-5,-,-,TRBV19,TGTGCCAGTAGTCCGCTCCCAACCGGGACACCGACATATAGCAATCAGCCCCAGCATTTT,CASSPLPTGTPTYSNQPQHF
TRBJ1-1,TRBD1,-,TRBV14,TGTGCCAGCAGCCAGAGGACAGGGGGCATGAACACTGAAGCTTTCTTT,CASSQRTGGMNTEAFF
TRBJ2-1,-,-,TRBV4-1,TGCGCCAGCAGCCAAGAATCCCCCTACGGGGGTAGAAATGAGCAGTTCTTC,CASSQESPYGGRNEQFF
TRBJ1-5,-,-,TRBV6-1,TGTGCCAGCAGTGAAATAGGAGGGTATCAGCCCCAGCATTTT,CASSEIGGYQPQHF
TRBJ2-3,TRBD2,few,TRBV19,TGTGCCAGTAGACTAGCGGGGGAGGCAGATACGCAGTATTTT,CASRLAGEADTQYF
TRBJ2-3,-,-,TRBV4-1,TGCGCCAGCAGCCAAGAAGGGGGGGGCGCAGATACGCAGTATTTT,CASSQEGGGADTQYF
TRBJ2-3,-,-,TRBV7-2,TGTGCCAGCAGGGAGGCAGATACGCAGTATTTT,CASREADTQYF
TRBJ2-1,-,-,TRBV9,TGTGCCAGCAGCGCCCAAGTAGGAGAGGGTGAGCAGTTCTTC,CASSAQVGEGEQFF